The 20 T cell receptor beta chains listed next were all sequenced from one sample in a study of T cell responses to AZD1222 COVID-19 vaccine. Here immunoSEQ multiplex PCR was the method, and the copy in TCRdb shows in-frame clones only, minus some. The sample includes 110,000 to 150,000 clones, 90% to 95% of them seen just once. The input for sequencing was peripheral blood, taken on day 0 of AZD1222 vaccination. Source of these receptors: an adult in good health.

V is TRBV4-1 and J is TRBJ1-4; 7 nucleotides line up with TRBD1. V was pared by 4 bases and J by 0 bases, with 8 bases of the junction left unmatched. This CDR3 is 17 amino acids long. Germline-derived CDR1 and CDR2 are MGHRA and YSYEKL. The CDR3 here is CASSPDAGGSTNEKLFF. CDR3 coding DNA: TGCGCCAGCAGCCCCGACGCAGGGGGATCAACTAATGAAAAACTGTTTTTT.

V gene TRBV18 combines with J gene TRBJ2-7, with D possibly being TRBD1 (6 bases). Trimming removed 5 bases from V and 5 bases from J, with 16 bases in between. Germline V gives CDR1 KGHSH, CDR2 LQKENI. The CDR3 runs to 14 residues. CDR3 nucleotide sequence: TGTGCCAGCTCAGGGACAATGGGAAAGAACGAGCAGTACTTC. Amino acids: CASSGTMGKNEQYF.

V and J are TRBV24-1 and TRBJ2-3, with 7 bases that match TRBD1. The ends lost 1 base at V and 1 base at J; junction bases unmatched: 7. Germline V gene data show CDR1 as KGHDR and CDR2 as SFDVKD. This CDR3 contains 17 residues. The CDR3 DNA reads TGTGCCACCAGTGATTTTCCCACAGGGGCAGGCACAGATACGCAGTATTTT. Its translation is CATSDFPTGAGTDTQYF.

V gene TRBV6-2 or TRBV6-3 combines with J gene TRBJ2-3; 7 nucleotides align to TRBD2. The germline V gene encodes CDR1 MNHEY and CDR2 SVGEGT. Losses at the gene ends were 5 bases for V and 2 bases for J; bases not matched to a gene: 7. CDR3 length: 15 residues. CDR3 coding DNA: TGTGCCAGCAGTGGACCGGGGGGACCCACAGATACGCAGTATTTT. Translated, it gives CASSGPGGPTDTQYF.

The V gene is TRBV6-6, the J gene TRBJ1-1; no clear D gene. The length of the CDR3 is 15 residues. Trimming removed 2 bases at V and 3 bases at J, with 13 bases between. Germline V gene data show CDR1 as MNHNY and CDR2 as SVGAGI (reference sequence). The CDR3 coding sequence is TGTGCCAGCAGTTACGACTCCTTGAGGGACACTGAAGCTTTCTTT. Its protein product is CASSYDSLRDTEAFF.

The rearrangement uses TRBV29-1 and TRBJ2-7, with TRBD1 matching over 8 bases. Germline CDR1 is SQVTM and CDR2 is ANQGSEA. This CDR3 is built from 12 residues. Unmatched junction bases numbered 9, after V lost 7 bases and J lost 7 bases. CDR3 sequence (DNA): TGCAGCGGGATCGACAGGGGCGGGGAGCAGTACTTC. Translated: CSGIDRGGEQYF.

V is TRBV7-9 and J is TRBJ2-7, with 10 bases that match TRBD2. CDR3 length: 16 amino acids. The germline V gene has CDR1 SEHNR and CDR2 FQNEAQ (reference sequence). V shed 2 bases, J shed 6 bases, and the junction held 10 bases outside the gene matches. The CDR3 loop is CASSLRTSGVPGEQYF. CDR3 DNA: TGTGCCAGCAGCTTACGTACTAGCGGGGTCCCAGGCGAGCAGTACTTC.

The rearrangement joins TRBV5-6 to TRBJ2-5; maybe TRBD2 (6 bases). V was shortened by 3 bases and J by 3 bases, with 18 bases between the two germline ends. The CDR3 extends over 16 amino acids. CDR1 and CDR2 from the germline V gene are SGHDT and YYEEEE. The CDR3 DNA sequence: TGTGCCAGCAGCTCGCGGCTGGCGGGGTTAAAAGAGACCCAGTACTTC. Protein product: CASSSRLAGLKETQYF.

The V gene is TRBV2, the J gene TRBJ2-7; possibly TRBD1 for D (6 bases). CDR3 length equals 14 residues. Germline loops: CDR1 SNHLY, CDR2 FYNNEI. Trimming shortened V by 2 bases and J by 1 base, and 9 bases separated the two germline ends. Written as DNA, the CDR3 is TGTGCCAGCAGTGAAAAGGACAGATCCTACGAGCAGTACTTC. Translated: CASSEKDRSYEQYF.

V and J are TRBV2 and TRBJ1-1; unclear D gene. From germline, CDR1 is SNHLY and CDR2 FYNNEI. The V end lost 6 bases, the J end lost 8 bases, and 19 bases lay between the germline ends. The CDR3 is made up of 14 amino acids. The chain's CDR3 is CASRDLRAINEAFF. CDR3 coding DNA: TGTGCCAGCAGGGACCTGCGGGCCATCAACGAAGCTTTCTTT.

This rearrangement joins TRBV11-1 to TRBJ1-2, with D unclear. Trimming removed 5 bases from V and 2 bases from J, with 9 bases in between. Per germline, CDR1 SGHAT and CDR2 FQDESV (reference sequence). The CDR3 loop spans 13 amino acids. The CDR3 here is CASSPGRNYGYTF. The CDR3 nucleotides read TGTGCCAGCAGCCCCGGGCGCAACTATGGCTACACCTTC.

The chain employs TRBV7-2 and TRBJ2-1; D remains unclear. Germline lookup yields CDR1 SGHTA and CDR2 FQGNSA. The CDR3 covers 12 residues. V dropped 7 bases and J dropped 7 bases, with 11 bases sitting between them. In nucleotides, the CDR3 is TGTGCCAGCACCGTCGAGTTAAATGAGCAGTTCTTC. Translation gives CASTVELNEQFF.

The CDR3 region is CASSLDRQNTIYF. The CDR3 bases are TGTGCCAGCAGCTTGGACAGGCAGAACACCATATATTTT. The chain has TRBV7-9 and TRBJ1-3, with 7 bases matching TRBD1. The trim removed 3 bases at V and 7 bases at J, leaving 3 bases unmatched. Germline loops: CDR1 SEHNR, CDR2 FQNEAQ (reference sequence). This CDR3 region has 13 residues.

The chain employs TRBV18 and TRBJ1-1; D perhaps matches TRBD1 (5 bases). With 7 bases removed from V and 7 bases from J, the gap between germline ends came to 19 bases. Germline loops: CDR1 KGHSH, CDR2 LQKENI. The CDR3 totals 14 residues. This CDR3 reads CASLSGTGISEAFF. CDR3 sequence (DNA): TGTGCCAGCTTATCGGGGACGGGGATAAGTGAAGCTTTCTTT.

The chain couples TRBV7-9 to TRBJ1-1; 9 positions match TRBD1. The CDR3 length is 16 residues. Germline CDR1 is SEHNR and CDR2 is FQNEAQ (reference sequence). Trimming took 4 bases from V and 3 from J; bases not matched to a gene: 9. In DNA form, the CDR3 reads TGTGCCAGCAGCTGGGGACAGGGCGGATTCGACACTGAAGCTTTCTTT. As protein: CASSWGQGGFDTEAFF. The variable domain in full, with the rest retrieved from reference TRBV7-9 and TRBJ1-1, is DTGVSQNPRHKITKRGQNVTFRCDPISEHNRLYWYRQTLGQGPEFLTYFQNEAQLEKSRLLSDRFSAERPKGSFSTLEIQRTEQGDSAMYLCASSWGQGGFDTEAFFGQGTRLTVV.

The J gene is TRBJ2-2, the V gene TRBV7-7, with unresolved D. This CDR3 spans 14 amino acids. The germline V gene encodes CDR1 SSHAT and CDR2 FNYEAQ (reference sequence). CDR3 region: CASRPNPNTGELFF. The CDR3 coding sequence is TGTGCTAGCCGCCCGAATCCGAACACCGGGGAGCTGTTTTTT.

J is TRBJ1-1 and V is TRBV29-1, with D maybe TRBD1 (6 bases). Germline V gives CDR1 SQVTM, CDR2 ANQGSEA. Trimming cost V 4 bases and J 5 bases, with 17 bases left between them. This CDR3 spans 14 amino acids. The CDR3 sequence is CSVGGLQGVTEAFF. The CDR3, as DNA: TGCAGCGTTGGCGGTTTACAGGGCGTTACTGAAGCTTTCTTT.

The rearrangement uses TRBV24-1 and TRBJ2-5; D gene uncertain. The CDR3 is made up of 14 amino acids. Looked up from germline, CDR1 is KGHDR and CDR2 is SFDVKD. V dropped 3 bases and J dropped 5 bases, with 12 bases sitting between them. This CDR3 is CATSDIDGRETQYF. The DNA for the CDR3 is TGTGCCACCAGTGATATAGACGGACGGGAGACCCAGTACTTC.

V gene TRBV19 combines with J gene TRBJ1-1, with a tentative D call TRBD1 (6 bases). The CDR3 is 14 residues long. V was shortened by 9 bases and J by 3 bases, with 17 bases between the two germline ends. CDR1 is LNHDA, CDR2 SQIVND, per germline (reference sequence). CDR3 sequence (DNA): TGTGCCAGCCTACAGGGCCTCCTGGACACTGAAGCTTTCTTT. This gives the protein CASLQGLLDTEAFF.

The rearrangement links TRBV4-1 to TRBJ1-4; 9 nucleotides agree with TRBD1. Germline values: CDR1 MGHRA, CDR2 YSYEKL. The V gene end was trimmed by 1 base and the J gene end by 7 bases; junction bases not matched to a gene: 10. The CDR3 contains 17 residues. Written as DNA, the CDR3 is TGCGCCAGCAGCCAAGCCGGAACAGGGGGCACGAGTGAAAAACTGTTTTTT. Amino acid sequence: CASSQAGTGGTSEKLFF.